This T cell receptor beta chain was found in a study of shared clonotypes between healthy human individuals. Turning to the study itself: There were three CD4 naive, three CD4 memory, two CD8 naive and one CD8 memory plates per donor. Study results and caveats: Sampling included only blood; tissue repertoires likely differ. Clonotype sharing among the donors was expected to vary with sequencing depth.

Of note for this clone: The antigen is undetermined.

Trimming removed 0 bases from V and 5 bases from J, with 31 bases in between. CDR3 length: 21 amino acids. Germline assignment: CDR1 LGHNA and CDR2 YSLEER. Clones were read by immunoSEQ multiplex PCR, and TCRdb kept only the in-frame ones, dropping some. The repertoire has over 1.4 million clones, around 95% of them found once; the top ten carry about 1.2%. The chain is built from TRBV4-3 and TRBJ2-5, with a weak D call TRBD2 (6 bases). The receptor comes from a man aged 30-40 years in good health. The source material was naive CD4+ T cells sorted from blood. Subset in this sample: CD45RA+ positively selected. CDR3 loop: CASSQDFPEGCRDSYRETQYF. The CDR3 DNA reads as TGCGCCAGCAGCCAAGATTTTCCGGAAGGGTGCCGGGACTCGTACAGGGAGACCCAGTACTTC.